This TCR beta chain derives from a study of sequential checkpoint blockade in melanoma. The treatment denotes: randomized to nivolumab then ipilimumab (arm A) or the reverse (arm B). DNA-damaging chemotherapy had not been given to any patient beforehand. TCRdb keeps only in-frame clones here, not all; method: immunoSEQ multiplex PCR. The sample consists of some 16,000 clones, 90% to 95% of them appearing once. The clonotype was recovered from a human donor with melanoma. The sequences come from CD8+ T cells sorted from blood (inferred from file names), collected from a patient given nivolumab and ipilimumab in sequence.

CDR3 coding DNA: TGTGCCAGTAGTATAAGAGGATGGAACACTGAAGCTTTCTTT. Protein product: CASSIRGWNTEAFF. The J gene is TRBJ1-1, the V gene TRBV19; D call uncertain. CDR1 is LNHDA and CDR2 is SQIVND in the germline V gene (reference sequence). CDR3 length: 14 amino acids. Trimming pared 2 bases from V and 1 base from J, leaving 8 bases between.